A selection of T cell receptor beta chains follows, all from one sample in a study of T cells in Graves' hyperthyroidism and ophthalmopathy. MiXCR, run by TCRdb on the multiplex PCR reads, gives a single entry per CDR3 protein. The sample has 250,000 to 300,000 distinct CDR3 sequences, more than 15% seen once; the top ten hold roughly 50%. The sequencing sample was made of blood. The receptors shown here come from a woman aged 55-70 years with Graves' ophthalmopathy. Both conserved end residues are part of each CDR3. The D gene is left open where the match is weak. Clone size is shown for a subset of rows, as once, few, many or a class of expanded clone.

j_gene: TRBJ2-3; d_gene: TRBD2; v_gene: TRBV3-1; abundance: many; CDR3aa: CASSQLSGLRTDTQYF; CDR3nt: TGTGCCAGCAGCCAACTTAGCGGGCTCAGGACAGATACGCAGTATTTT
j_gene: TRBJ1-5; d_gene: -; v_gene: TRBV15; abundance: many; CDR3aa: CATSRVLGEDQPQHF; CDR3nt: TGTGCCACCAGCAGAGTGTTAGGGGAGGATCAGCCCCAGCATTTT
j_gene: TRBJ1-4; d_gene: TRBD1; v_gene: TRBV7-2; abundance: many; CDR3aa: CASSPGQGGIEKLFF; CDR3nt: TGTGCCAGCAGCCCGGGACAGGGCGGGATTGAAAAACTGTTTTTT
j_gene: TRBJ2-1; d_gene: -; v_gene: TRBV20-1; abundance: many; CDR3aa: CSATPSYRVGEQFF; CDR3nt: TGCAGTGCGACTCCTTCTTACAGGGTGGGTGAGCAGTTCTTC
j_gene: TRBJ1-2; d_gene: -; v_gene: TRBV7-2; abundance: many; CDR3aa: CASSLAIGGAPDYGYTF; CDR3nt: TGTGCCAGCAGCTTAGCGATTGGCGGGGCCCCTGACTATGGCTACACCTTC
j_gene: TRBJ1-6; d_gene: -; v_gene: TRBV20-1; abundance: -; CDR3aa: CSARDLRITSNSPLHF; CDR3nt: TGCAGTGCTAGAGATCTCCGGATAACTAGTAATTCACCCCTCCACTTT
j_gene: TRBJ1-2; d_gene: -; v_gene: TRBV7-9; abundance: many; CDR3aa: CASSLNAGESGYTF; CDR3nt: TGTGCCAGCAGCTTAAATGCAGGGGAGTCTGGCTACACCTTC
j_gene: TRBJ1-1; d_gene: -; v_gene: TRBV6-2/TRBV6-3; abundance: many; CDR3aa: CASRREGSSAFF; CDR3nt: TGTGCCAGCAGGAGGGAGGGTTCTTCGGCTTTCTTT
j_gene: TRBJ2-7; d_gene: TRBD1; v_gene: TRBV12-3/TRBV12-4; abundance: many; CDR3aa: CASSSGQATEQYF; CDR3nt: TGTGCCAGCAGTTCCGGACAGGCTACCGAGCAGTACTTC
j_gene: TRBJ2-7; d_gene: -; v_gene: TRBV12-3/TRBV12-4; abundance: -; CDR3aa: CASSLHRVAYEQYF; CDR3nt: TGTGCCAGCAGTTTGCATAGAGTGGCCTACGAGCAGTACTTC
j_gene: TRBJ2-7; d_gene: TRBD1; v_gene: TRBV5-1; abundance: many; CDR3aa: CASSTDGQGLAYEQYF; CDR3nt: TGCGCCAGCAGCACGGACGGACAGGGCTTAGCCTACGAGCAGTACTTC
j_gene: TRBJ2-7; d_gene: TRBD2; v_gene: TRBV11-2; abundance: -; CDR3aa: CASSLTGGRGETSYEQYF; CDR3nt: TGTGCCAGCAGCTTAACCGGCGGTCGGGGGGAAACATCCTACGAGCAGTACTTC
j_gene: TRBJ2-5; d_gene: -; v_gene: TRBV12-3/TRBV12-4; abundance: many; CDR3aa: CASRASAGQETQYF; CDR3nt: TGTGCCAGCAGGGCTAGCGCGGGTCAAGAGACCCAGTACTTC
j_gene: TRBJ2-1; d_gene: -; v_gene: TRBV3-1; abundance: many; CDR3aa: CASSQDFTYNEQFF; CDR3nt: TGTGCCAGCAGCCAAGATTTTACTTACAATGAGCAGTTCTTC
j_gene: TRBJ2-7; d_gene: TRBD2; v_gene: TRBV6-5; abundance: many; CDR3aa: CASSYSTSGRLGEQYF; CDR3nt: TGTGCCAGCAGTTACTCGACTAGCGGGAGATTAGGCGAGCAGTACTTC
j_gene: TRBJ2-1; d_gene: TRBD2; v_gene: TRBV6-2/TRBV6-3; abundance: few; CDR3aa: CASIRMQGRGAPSSYNEQFF; CDR3nt: TGTGCCAGCATCCGGATGCAGGGGCGGGGGGCCCCTAGCTCCTACAATGAGCAGTTCTTC
j_gene: TRBJ2-3; d_gene: -; v_gene: TRBV5-1; abundance: many; CDR3aa: CASSLTVQRTDTQYF; CDR3nt: TGCGCCAGCAGCTTAACAGTTCAACGCACAGATACGCAGTATTTT
j_gene: TRBJ2-5; d_gene: -; v_gene: TRBV6-1; abundance: many; CDR3aa: CASSPFDGPVETQYF; CDR3nt: TGTGCCAGCAGTCCCTTCGACGGGCCGGTAGAGACCCAGTACTTC
j_gene: TRBJ2-2; d_gene: -; v_gene: TRBV28; abundance: -; CDR3aa: CASSFNLGRHGELFF; CDR3nt: TGTGCCAGCAGTTTCAATTTGGGCCGACACGGGGAGCTGTTTTTT
j_gene: TRBJ2-1; d_gene: TRBD2; v_gene: TRBV30; abundance: many; CDR3aa: CAWSSLARGGQFF; CDR3nt: TGTGCCTGGAGTTCCCTTGCGCGGGGGGGGCAGTTCTTC
j_gene: TRBJ1-1; d_gene: -; v_gene: TRBV18; abundance: many; CDR3aa: CASSPNAQNTEAFF; CDR3nt: TGTGCCAGCTCACCCAACGCGCAGAACACTGAAGCTTTCTTT
j_gene: TRBJ1-1; d_gene: -; v_gene: TRBV9; abundance: many; CDR3aa: CASSVWEGSEAFF; CDR3nt: TGTGCCAGCAGCGTATGGGAGGGATCTGAAGCTTTCTTT
j_gene: TRBJ2-1; d_gene: -; v_gene: TRBV6-2/TRBV6-3; abundance: many; CDR3aa: CASTSHGGRTNEQFF; CDR3nt: TGTGCCAGCACATCCCACGGGGGTCGCACTAATGAGCAGTTCTTC
j_gene: TRBJ2-3; d_gene: TRBD2; v_gene: TRBV2; abundance: few; CDR3aa: CASSTGASGSTDTQYF; CDR3nt: TGTGCCAGCAGCACCGGGGCTAGCGGGAGCACAGATACGCAGTATTTT
j_gene: TRBJ1-2; d_gene: TRBD1; v_gene: TRBV7-2; abundance: many; CDR3aa: CASSVQRDSYGYTF; CDR3nt: TGTGCCAGCAGCGTACAACGGGACAGCTATGGCTACACCTTC
j_gene: TRBJ1-5; d_gene: TRBD1; v_gene: TRBV20-1; abundance: many; CDR3aa: CSALGQGAQPQHF; CDR3nt: TGCAGTGCTCTTGGACAGGGGGCACAGCCCCAGCATTTT
j_gene: TRBJ2-3; d_gene: TRBD1; v_gene: TRBV5-1; abundance: few; CDR3aa: CASSLRQGVFGTDTQYF; CDR3nt: TGCGCCAGCAGCTTGCGACAGGGAGTGTTCGGCACAGATACGCAGTATTTT
j_gene: TRBJ2-7; d_gene: TRBD1; v_gene: TRBV6-6; abundance: few; CDR3aa: CASSYGTELGEQYF; CDR3nt: TGTGCCAGCAGTTACGGGACAGAGCTCGGCGAGCAGTACTTC
j_gene: TRBJ1-1; d_gene: -; v_gene: TRBV12-3/TRBV12-4; abundance: many; CDR3aa: CASSPNRDYTEAFF; CDR3nt: TGTGCCAGCAGTCCAAACCGGGATTACACTGAAGCTTTCTTT
j_gene: TRBJ1-2; d_gene: -; v_gene: TRBV12-3/TRBV12-4; abundance: -; CDR3aa: CASRLSANYGYTF; CDR3nt: TGTGCCAGCAGACTTTCAGCTAACTATGGCTACACCTTC
j_gene: TRBJ2-5; d_gene: -; v_gene: TRBV28; abundance: many; CDR3aa: CASGTETQYF; CDR3nt: TGTGCCAGCGGGACGGAGACCCAGTACTTC
j_gene: TRBJ1-4; d_gene: -; v_gene: TRBV12-3/TRBV12-4; abundance: -; CDR3aa: CASSRPGPRGEKLFF; CDR3nt: TGTGCCAGCAGCCGCCCGGGCCCGCGGGGTGAAAAACTGTTTTTT
j_gene: TRBJ1-1; d_gene: -; v_gene: TRBV5-1; abundance: many; CDR3aa: CASSLSGLNTEAFF; CDR3nt: TGCGCCAGCAGCTTATCGGGCCTGAACACTGAAGCTTTCTTT
j_gene: TRBJ2-3; d_gene: -; v_gene: TRBV11-2; abundance: many; CDR3aa: CASSRTARSSTDTQYF; CDR3nt: TGTGCCAGCAGCCGCACAGCGCGATCTAGCACAGATACGCAGTATTTT